The next 25 T cell receptor beta chains were all read from a single sample in a study of T cell repertoires in cytomegalovirus infection (dated by TCRdb to the late 2010s). Sequenced on an Illumina HiSeq 1500. TCRdb passed the public sequencing reads through fastp at Q25 and MiXCR, retaining productive beta sequences. CDR3 protein sequences are deduplicated, and each keeps its most common genes and DNA. The sample table contains around 440,000 distinct CDR3 sequences; only one count was recorded for about 10% of them. The ten most abundant clones make up roughly 10% of the sample. Sequencing was performed on PBMCs. Receptor source: a human donor in good health (CMV status not recorded). Some clones in this sample may be carry-over from other donors' samples.

This clonotype has just a few counts. V usage is TRBV5-1 and J usage is TRBJ1-6; D is ambiguous. The CDR3 sequence is 13 residues long. The germline CDR1 and CDR2 sequences are SGHRS and YFSETQ. V dropped 3 bases and J dropped 9 bases, with 10 bases sitting between them. In DNA form, the CDR3 reads TGCGCCAGCAGCTCCGAGGAGACTTCACCCCTCCACTTT. Translated: CASSSEETSPLHF.

Details on this clonotype: A much larger clone sits a single nucleotide away, making a read error possible. The genes are TRBV20-1 and TRBJ2-4, with 11 bases lining up with TRBD2. This CDR3 has 15 residues. Germline values: CDR1 DFQATT, CDR2 SNEGSKA (reference sequence). With V trimmed by 6 bases and J by 7 bases, 11 bases remained unmatched. DNA for the CDR3: TGCAGTGCCCGAGATCTACTAGCGGGGGAGAACATTCAGTACTTC. Its protein is CSARDLLAGENIQYF.

This clonotype was counted only a few times. The chain has TRBV27 and TRBJ1-1; D is unresolved. Germline lookup yields CDR1 MNHEY and CDR2 SMNVEV (reference sequence). V lost 4 bases to trimming and J lost 4 bases, with 22 bases between them. CDR3 length: 17 residues. The CDR3 here is CASSSWKVLSGGTEAFF. CDR3 coding DNA: TGTGCCAGCAGTTCCTGGAAGGTACTATCAGGAGGCACTGAAGCTTTCTTT.

Ten or more counts support this clonotype. This sequence joins TRBV7-9 and TRBJ2-7; D tentatively fits TRBD1 or TRBD2 (5 bases each). The CDR3 has 14 amino acids. The germline CDR1 and CDR2 sequences are SEHNR and FQNEAQ (reference sequence). Trimming removed 1 base at V and 4 bases at J, with 11 bases between. This CDR3 is CASSLGGGQYEQYF. As DNA, the CDR3 is TGTGCCAGCAGCTTAGGGGGCGGGCAGTACGAGCAGTACTTC.

This clonotype was picked up many times. CDR3 sequence: CASSLAGLAGVGGMSSYNEQFF. CDR3 coding DNA: TGTGCCAGCAGCTTAGCAGGACTAGCGGGAGTGGGGGGCATGAGCTCCTACAATGAGCAGTTCTTC. The chain joins TRBV7-9 to TRBJ2-1; 13 nucleotides match TRBD2. The CDR3 loop spans 22 amino acids. In germline, CDR1 is SEHNR, CDR2 FQNEAQ (reference sequence). The V gene end was trimmed by 0 bases and the J gene end by 0 bases; junction bases not matched to a gene: 14.

This clonotype was counted at least ten times. J is TRBJ2-7 and V is TRBV4-1, with D possibly being TRBD1 (6 bases). Germline V gene sequence: CDR1 MGHRA, CDR2 YSYEKL. The CDR3 is made up of 15 amino acids. The ends were cut back, 0 bases at V and 1 base at J, with 10 bases in the middle. The CDR3, as DNA: TGCGCCAGCAGCCAAGAGAGGGGGTTTTCCTACGAGCAGTACTTC. It codes for CASSQERGFSYEQYF.

Here the CDR3 DNA reads TGTGCCAGCAGTGATACAGGGGGCCACCAGCCCCAGCATTTT. This translates into CASSDTGGHQPQHF. The chain employs TRBV12-3 or TRBV12-4 and TRBJ1-5; 9 bases agree with TRBD1. V dropped 5 bases and J dropped 7; count of bases not matched to a gene: 6. The CDR3 extends over 14 amino acids.

The chain uses TRBV7-9 and TRBJ2-5; tentatively, D is TRBD1 (5 bases). Germline-derived CDR1 and CDR2 are SEHNR and FQNEAQ (reference sequence). This CDR3 region has 13 residues. V shed 8 bases and J shed 2 bases, with 12 bases lying between them. CDR3 sequence (DNA): TGTGCCAGCGACGGGCAGGGACAAGAGACCCAGTACTTC. It codes for CASDGQGQETQYF. Together with reference TRBV7-9 and TRBJ2-5, the CDR3 gives the full variable domain: DTGVSQNPRHKITKRGQNVTFRCDPISEHNRLYWYRQTLGQGPEFLTYFQNEAQLEKSRLLSDRFSAERPKGSFSTLEIQRTEQGDSAMYLCASDGQGQETQYFGPGTRLLVL.

This clonotype was picked up many times. The chain links TRBV2 to TRBJ2-1; the match to TRBD2 covers 12 bases. V shed 6 bases and J 5 bases; nucleotides not matched to a gene: 5. This CDR3 has 15 amino acids. Germline V gives CDR1 SNHLY, CDR2 FYNNEI. The CDR3 sequence is CASRLRLAGDNEQFF. The CDR3 DNA reads as TGTGCCAGCAGACTACGACTAGCGGGGGACAATGAGCAGTTCTTC.

Turning to this clonotype: A much larger clone differs by one base, so this may be a read error. The genes are TRBV5-5 and TRBJ2-1; TRBD2 agrees at 9 bases. The CDR3 totals 15 residues. Germline assignment: CDR1 SGHKS and CDR2 YYEKEE (reference sequence). The CDR3 region is CTSIPAGGFRNEQFF. Here the CDR3 DNA reads TGTACCAGCATCCCGGCGGGAGGGTTTAGGAATGAGCAGTTCTTC.

The table lists this clonotype with many counts. The rearrangement joins TRBV12-3 or TRBV12-4 to TRBJ1-1; D might be TRBD1 (5 bases). Trimming took 3 bases from V and 4 from J, leaving 12 bases between them. The CDR3 is 14 residues long. The CDR3 loop is CASSFASGGTEAFF. In nucleotides, the CDR3 is TGTGCCAGCAGTTTCGCTTCGGGGGGCACTGAAGCTTTCTTT.

This clonotype has ten or more counts. V gene TRBV11-2 combines with J gene TRBJ2-5, with a tentative D call TRBD2 (6 bases). Trimming took 5 bases from V and 5 from J, leaving 18 bases between them. The CDR3 loop spans 15 amino acids. Germline V lookup: CDR1 SGHAT, CDR2 FQNNGV. The CDR3 coding sequence is TGTGCCAGCAGCCCCGGGGTCGGAGGGTCGGAGACCCAGTACTTC. It specifies CASSPGVGGSETQYF. Drawing the rest from reference TRBV11-2 and TRBJ2-5, the complete variable domain is EAGVAQSPRYKIIEKRQSVAFWCNPISGHATLYWYQQILGQGPKLLIQFQNNGVVDDSQLPKDRFSAERLKGVDSTLKIQPAKLEDSAVYLCASSPGVGGSETQYFGPGTRLLVL.

The gene calls are TRBV24-1 and TRBJ1-1; D uncertain. The CDR3 has 16 residues. The ends were cut back, 3 bases at V and 1 base at J, with 14 bases in the middle. The germline V gene has CDR1 KGHDR and CDR2 SFDVKD. The CDR3 region has the DNA TGTGCCACCAGTGATCCTACAACGACCGAGAACACTGAAGCTTTCTTT. It encodes CATSDPTTTENTEAFF.

Remarks on this clonotype: This may arise from a read error, as a much more abundant clone is one base away. V and J are TRBV6-4 and TRBJ1-2; D is undetermined. The CDR3 consists of 11 residues. Germline V gene lookup returns CDR1 MRHNA and CDR2 SNTAGT. The CDR3 here is CASGDSSGYTF. The DNA of the CDR3 is TGTGCCAGCGGTGACTCGAGCGGCTACACCTTC.

The gene calls are TRBV3-1 and TRBJ2-1, with D perhaps matching TRBD1 (7 bases). Trimming left V 0 bases short and J 0 bases short, with 24 bases between. In germline, CDR1 is LGHDT, CDR2 YNNKEL (reference sequence). CDR3 length: 21 amino acids. The CDR3 DNA reads TGTGCCAGCAGCCAAGATCTCGGGGCAGGGGGACTCCTTAGCTCCTACAATGAGCAGTTCTTC. This codes for CASSQDLGAGGLLSSYNEQFF.

At least ten counts were recorded for this clonotype. The V gene is TRBV7-2, the J gene TRBJ1-4, with TRBD1 as a possible D gene (5 bases). CDR1 is SGHTA and CDR2 is FQGNSA in the germline V gene. The ends were cut back, 3 bases at V and 4 bases at J, with 9 bases in the middle. The CDR3 has 14 amino acids. The CDR3 DNA sequence: TGTGCCAGCAGCTTCGGGGGGTTTAATGAAAAACTGTTTTTT. Residues: CASSFGGFNEKLFF.

This clonotype was seen only a few times. This chain joins TRBV18 and TRBJ1-4, with D possibly being TRBD1 (6 bases). The V end lost 2 bases, the J end lost 7 bases, and 17 bases lay between the germline ends. The CDR3 length is 16 residues. Germline V gene data show CDR1 as KGHSH and CDR2 as LQKENI. The CDR3 spells CASSPSPGGRGEKLFF. The CDR3 DNA reads as TGTGCCAGCTCACCAAGCCCCGGGGGGCGTGGTGAAAAACTGTTTTTT.

In regard to this clonotype: The junction departs from germline at one end; a sequencing error may be responsible. V and J are TRBV15 and TRBJ2-4, with D unresolved. CDR1 and CDR2 from the germline V gene are LNHNV and YYDKDF (reference sequence). The CDR3 length is 15 residues. The CDR3 is CATSSGIVAKDIQYF. DNA for the CDR3: TGTGCCACCAGCAGTGGGATAGTGGCCAAAGACATTCAGTACTTC. Looking up the rest from reference TRBV15 and TRBJ2-4 gives the full variable domain: DAMVIQNPRYQVTQFGKPVTLSCSQTLNHNVMYWYQQKSSQAPKLLFHYYDKDFNNEADTPDNFQSRRPNTSFCFLDIRSPGLGDTAMYLCATSSGIVAKDIQYFGAGTRLSVL.

With regard to this clonotype: One end of the junction does not line up with germline, which may come from a read error. This chain joins TRBV5-6 and TRBJ2-2, with D possibly called TRBD1 or TRBD2 (6 bases each). The CDR3 runs to 14 residues. Germline-derived CDR1 and CDR2 are SGHDT and YYEEEE. CDR3 region: CASSPRGNTGGLFF. The CDR3 DNA sequence: TGTGCCAGCAGTCCTAGGGGGAACACCGGGGGGCTGTTTTTT.

This clonotype was seen repeatedly, ten times or more. The chain carries TRBV12-3 or TRBV12-4 and TRBJ1-1; 7 nucleotides line up with TRBD1. With 5 bases clipped from V and 7 bases from J, the junction kept 4 bases outside the gene matches. The CDR3 contains 12 residues. The CDR3 loop is CASSLTGVEAFF. For the CDR3, the DNA is TGTGCCAGCAGTCTTACAGGGGTTGAAGCTTTCTTT.

This clonotype has at least ten counts. The V call is TRBV11-2, the J call TRBJ1-6, with a tentative D call TRBD1 (5 bases). Germline V gene sequence: CDR1 SGHAT, CDR2 FQNNGV. Trimming left V 0 bases short and J 8 bases short, with 11 bases between. CDR3 length equals 15 residues. The CDR3 nucleotides read TGTGCCAGCAGCTTAGAACCAGGGAAGGATTCACCCCTCCACTTT. It is translated as CASSLEPGKDSPLHF. The full variable domain, completed using reference TRBV11-2 and TRBJ1-6, is EAGVAQSPRYKIIEKRQSVAFWCNPISGHATLYWYQQILGQGPKLLIQFQNNGVVDDSQLPKDRFSAERLKGVDSTLKIQPAKLEDSAVYLCASSLEPGKDSPLHFGNGTRLTVT.

This clonotype was counted at least ten times. V and J are TRBV7-9 and TRBJ1-5, with a weak D call TRBD1 (5 bases). Deletions cut 4 bases from V and 6 bases from J, with 10 bases between. The CDR3 extends over 13 amino acids. CDR1 is SEHNR, CDR2 FQNEAQ, per germline (reference sequence). This chain's CDR3 is CASSSPGGQPQHF. The CDR3 DNA reads TGTGCCAGCAGCTCGCCCGGGGGTCAGCCCCAGCATTTT.

Notes on this clonotype: A read error is possible here, since a much larger clone lies one base away. V gene TRBV7-4 combines with J gene TRBJ1-1, with a tentative D call TRBD1 (6 bases). V was trimmed by 6 bases and J by 10 bases, leaving 15 bases between them. This CDR3 region has 12 residues. Germline lookup yields CDR1 SGHVT and CDR2 SQSDAQ. The CDR3 DNA sequence: TGTGCCAGCAGTTTGGGGGGCAGAATAGCTTTCTTT. This translates into CASSLGGRIAFF.

This clonotype appeared a few times. The J gene is TRBJ2-1, the V gene TRBV6-2 or TRBV6-3; D may be TRBD1 or TRBD2 (6 bases each). CDR1 MNHEY and CDR2 SVGEGT come from the germline V gene. The V end lost 5 bases, the J end lost 10 bases, and 12 bases lay between the germline ends. The CDR3 contains 12 residues. CDR3 in amino acids: CASSPAGQEQFF. Here the CDR3 DNA reads TGTGCCAGCAGTCCGGCGGGACAAGAGCAGTTCTTC.

This clonotype was observed many times. The J gene is TRBJ2-5, the V gene TRBV7-9; tentatively, D is TRBD2 (5 bases). Germline values: CDR1 SEHNR, CDR2 FQNEAQ (reference sequence). The length of the CDR3 is 16 residues. V was clipped by 4 bases and J by 1 base, with 16 bases between them. CDR3 sequence: CASSWPGEPFQETQYF. For the CDR3, the DNA is TGTGCCAGCAGCTGGCCCGGGGAGCCGTTCCAAGAGACCCAGTACTTC.